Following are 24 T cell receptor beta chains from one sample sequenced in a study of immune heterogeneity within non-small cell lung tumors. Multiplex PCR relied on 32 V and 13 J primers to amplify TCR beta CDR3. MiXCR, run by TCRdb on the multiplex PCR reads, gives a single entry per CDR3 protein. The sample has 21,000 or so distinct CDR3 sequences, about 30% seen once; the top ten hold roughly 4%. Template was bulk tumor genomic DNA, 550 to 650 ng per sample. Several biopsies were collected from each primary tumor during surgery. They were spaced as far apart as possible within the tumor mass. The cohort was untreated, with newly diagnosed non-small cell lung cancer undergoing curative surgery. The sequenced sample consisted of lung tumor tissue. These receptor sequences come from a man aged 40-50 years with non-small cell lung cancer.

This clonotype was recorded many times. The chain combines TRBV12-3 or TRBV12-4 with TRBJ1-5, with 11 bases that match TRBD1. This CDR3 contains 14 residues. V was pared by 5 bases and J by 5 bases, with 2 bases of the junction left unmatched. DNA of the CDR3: TGTGCCAGCAGTGGGGACAGGGGGGATCAGCCCCAGCATTTT. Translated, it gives CASSGDRGDQPQHF.

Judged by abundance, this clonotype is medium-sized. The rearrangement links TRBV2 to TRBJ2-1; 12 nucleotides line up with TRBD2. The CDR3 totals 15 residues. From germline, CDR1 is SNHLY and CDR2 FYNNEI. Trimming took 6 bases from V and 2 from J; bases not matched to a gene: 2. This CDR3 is CASSGLAGPYNEQFF. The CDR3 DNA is TGTGCCAGCAGCGGACTAGCGGGACCCTACAATGAGCAGTTCTTC.

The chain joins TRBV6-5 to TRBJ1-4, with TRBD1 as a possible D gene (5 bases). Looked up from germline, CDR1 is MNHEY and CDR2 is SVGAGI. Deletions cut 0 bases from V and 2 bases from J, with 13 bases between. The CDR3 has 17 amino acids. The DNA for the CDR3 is TGTGCCAGCAGTTACTCGGCGCCAGGGTCTACTAATGAAAAACTGTTTTTT. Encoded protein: CASSYSAPGSTNEKLFF.

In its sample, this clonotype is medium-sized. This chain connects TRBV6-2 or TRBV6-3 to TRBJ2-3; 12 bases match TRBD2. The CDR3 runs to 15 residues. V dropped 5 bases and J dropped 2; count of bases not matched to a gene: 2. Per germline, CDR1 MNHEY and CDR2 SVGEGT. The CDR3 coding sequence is TGTGCCAGCAGTGGACTAGCGGGGACCACAGATACGCAGTATTTT. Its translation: CASSGLAGTTDTQYF.

The CDR3 sequence: CASKGGSRNEQFF. CDR3 DNA: TGTGCCAGCAAGGGGGGCAGCCGCAATGAGCAGTTCTTC. The chain employs TRBV6-2 or TRBV6-3 and TRBJ2-1; D may be TRBD1 or TRBD2 (6 bases each). Germline assignment: CDR1 MNHEY and CDR2 SVGEGT. This CDR3 has 13 residues. Trimming took 7 bases from V and 6 from J, leaving 13 bases between them.

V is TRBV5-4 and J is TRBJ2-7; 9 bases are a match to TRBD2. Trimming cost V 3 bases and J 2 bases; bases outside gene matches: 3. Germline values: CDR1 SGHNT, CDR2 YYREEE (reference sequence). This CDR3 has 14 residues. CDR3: CASSYSGSPYEQYF. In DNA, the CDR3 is TGTGCCAGCAGCTATAGCGGGAGCCCCTACGAGCAGTACTTC.

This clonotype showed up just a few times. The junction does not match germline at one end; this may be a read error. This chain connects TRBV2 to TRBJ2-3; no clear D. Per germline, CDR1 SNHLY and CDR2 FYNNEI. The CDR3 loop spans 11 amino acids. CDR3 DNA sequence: TGTGTCAGCATTACCACAGATACGCAGTATTTT. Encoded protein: CVSITTDTQYF.

The CDR3 DNA follows: TGTGCCAGCAGCCAAAATTGGGGGACGACCTATGGCTACACCTTC. Protein: CASSQNWGTTYGYTF. This chain connects TRBV11-3 to TRBJ1-2, with D perhaps matching TRBD1 (5 bases). CDR3 size: 15 residues. Trimming shortened V by 5 bases and J by 4 bases, and 17 bases separated the two germline ends. The germline V gene encodes CDR1 SGHNT and CDR2 YENEEA.

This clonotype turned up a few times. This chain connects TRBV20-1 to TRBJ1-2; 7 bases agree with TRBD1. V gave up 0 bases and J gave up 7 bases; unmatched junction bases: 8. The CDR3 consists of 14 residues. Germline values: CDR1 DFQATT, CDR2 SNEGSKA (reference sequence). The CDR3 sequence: CSARDYRGSGGYTF. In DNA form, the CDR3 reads TGCAGTGCTAGAGATTACAGGGGAAGTGGTGGCTACACCTTC.

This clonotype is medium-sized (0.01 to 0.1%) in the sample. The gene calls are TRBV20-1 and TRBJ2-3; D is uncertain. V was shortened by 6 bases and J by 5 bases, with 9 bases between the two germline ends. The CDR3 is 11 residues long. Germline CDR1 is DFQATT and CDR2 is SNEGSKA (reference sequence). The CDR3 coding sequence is TGCAGTGCCCGGGCGAAAGATACGCAGTATTTT. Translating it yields CSARAKDTQYF.

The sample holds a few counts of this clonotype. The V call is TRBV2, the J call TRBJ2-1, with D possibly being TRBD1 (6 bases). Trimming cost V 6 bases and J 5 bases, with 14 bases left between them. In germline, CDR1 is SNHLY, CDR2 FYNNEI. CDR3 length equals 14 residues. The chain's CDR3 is CASRDTGPHNEQFF. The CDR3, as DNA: TGTGCCAGCAGGGATACAGGGCCCCACAATGAGCAGTTCTTC. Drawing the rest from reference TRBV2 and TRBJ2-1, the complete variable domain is EPEVTQTPSHQVTQMGQEVILRCVPISNHLYFYWYRQILGQKVEFLVSFYNNEISEKSEIFDDQFSVERPDGSNFTLKIRSTKLEDSAMYFCASRDTGPHNEQFFGPGTRLTVL.

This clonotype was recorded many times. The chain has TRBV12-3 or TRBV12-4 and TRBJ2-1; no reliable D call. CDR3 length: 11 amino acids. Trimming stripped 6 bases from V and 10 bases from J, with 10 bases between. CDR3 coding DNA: TGTGCCAGCAGCCCGACGGAGGAGCAGTTCTTC. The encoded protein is CASSPTEEQFF.

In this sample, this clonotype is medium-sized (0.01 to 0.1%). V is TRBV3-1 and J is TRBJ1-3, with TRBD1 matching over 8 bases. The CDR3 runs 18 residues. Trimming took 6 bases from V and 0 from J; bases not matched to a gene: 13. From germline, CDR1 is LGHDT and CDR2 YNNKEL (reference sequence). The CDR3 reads CASRGQGLGPLSGNTIYF. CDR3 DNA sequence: TGTGCCAGCAGAGGACAGGGACTTGGACCTCTCTCTGGAAACACCATATATTTT.

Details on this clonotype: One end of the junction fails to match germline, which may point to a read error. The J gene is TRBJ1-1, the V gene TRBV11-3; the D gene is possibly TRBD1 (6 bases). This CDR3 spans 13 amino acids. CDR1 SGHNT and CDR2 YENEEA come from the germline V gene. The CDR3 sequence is CDSSLNRQALAFF. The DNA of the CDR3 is TGTGACAGCAGCTTGAACCGACAGGCGCTAGCTTTCTTT.

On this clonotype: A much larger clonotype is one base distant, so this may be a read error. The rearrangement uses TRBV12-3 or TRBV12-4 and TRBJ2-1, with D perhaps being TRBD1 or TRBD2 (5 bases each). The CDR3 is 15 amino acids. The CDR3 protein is CASSLPGSSYNEHFF. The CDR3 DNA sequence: TGTGCCAGCAGTTTGCCAGGGAGCTCCTACAATGAGCATTTCTTC.

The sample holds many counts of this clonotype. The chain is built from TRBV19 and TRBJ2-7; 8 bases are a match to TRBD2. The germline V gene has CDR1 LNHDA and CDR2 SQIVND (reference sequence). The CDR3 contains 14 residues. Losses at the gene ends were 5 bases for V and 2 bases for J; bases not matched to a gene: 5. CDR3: CASSPAGGAYEQYF. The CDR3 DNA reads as TGTGCCAGTAGTCCGGCGGGAGGCGCCTACGAGCAGTACTTC.

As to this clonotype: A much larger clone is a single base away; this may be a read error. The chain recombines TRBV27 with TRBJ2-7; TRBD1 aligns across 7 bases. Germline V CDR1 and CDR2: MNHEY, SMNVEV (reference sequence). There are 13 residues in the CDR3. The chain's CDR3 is CTSSRTGWDEQYF. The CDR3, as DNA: TGTACCAGCAGCCGGACAGGATGGGACGAGCAGTACTTC.

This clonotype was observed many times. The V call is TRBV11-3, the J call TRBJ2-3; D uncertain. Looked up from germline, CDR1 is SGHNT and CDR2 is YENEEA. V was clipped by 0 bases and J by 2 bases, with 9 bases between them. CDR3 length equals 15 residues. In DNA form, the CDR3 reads TGTGCCAGCAGCTTAGATACCCGGTACACAGATACGCAGTATTTT. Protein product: CASSLDTRYTDTQYF.

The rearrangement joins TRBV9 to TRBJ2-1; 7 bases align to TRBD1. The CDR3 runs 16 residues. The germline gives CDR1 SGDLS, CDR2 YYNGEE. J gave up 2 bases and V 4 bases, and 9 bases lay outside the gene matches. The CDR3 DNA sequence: TGTGCCAGCAGCTTATGGACAGGCATTACCTACAATGAGCAGTTCTTC. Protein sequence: CASSLWTGITYNEQFF.

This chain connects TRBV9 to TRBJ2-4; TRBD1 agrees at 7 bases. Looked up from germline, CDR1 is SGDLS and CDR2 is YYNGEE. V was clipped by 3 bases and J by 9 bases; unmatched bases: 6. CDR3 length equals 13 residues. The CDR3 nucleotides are TGTGCCAGCAGCGCCACAGGGGTCAGCATTCAGTACTTC. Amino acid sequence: CASSATGVSIQYF.

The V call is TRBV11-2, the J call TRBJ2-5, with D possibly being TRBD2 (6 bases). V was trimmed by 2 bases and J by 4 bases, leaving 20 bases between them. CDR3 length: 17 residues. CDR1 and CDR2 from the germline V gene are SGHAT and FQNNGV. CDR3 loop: CASSLRGRRGTGETQYF. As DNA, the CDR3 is TGTGCCAGCAGCTTACGGGGGAGGAGAGGAACTGGAGAGACCCAGTACTTC.

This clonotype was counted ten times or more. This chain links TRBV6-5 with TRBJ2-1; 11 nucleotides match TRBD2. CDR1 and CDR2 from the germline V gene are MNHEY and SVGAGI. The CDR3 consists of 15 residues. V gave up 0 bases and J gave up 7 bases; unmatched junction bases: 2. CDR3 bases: TGTGCCAGCAGTTACTCGGCTAGCGGGAGGAATGAGCAGTTCTTC. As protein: CASSYSASGRNEQFF.

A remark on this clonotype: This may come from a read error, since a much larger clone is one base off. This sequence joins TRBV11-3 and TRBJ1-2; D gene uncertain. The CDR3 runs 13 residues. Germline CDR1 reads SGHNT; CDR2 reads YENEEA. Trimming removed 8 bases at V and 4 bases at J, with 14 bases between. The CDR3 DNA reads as TGTGCCAGCTGGGCCAACCGACTCTATGGCTACACCTTC. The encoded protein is CASWANRLYGYTF. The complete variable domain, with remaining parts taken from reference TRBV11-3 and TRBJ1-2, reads EAGVVQSPRYKIIEKKQPVAFWCNPISGHNTLYWYLQNLGQGPELLIRYENEEAVDDSQLPKDRFSAERLKGVDSTLKIQPAELGDSAVYLCASWANRLYGYTFGSGTRLTVV.

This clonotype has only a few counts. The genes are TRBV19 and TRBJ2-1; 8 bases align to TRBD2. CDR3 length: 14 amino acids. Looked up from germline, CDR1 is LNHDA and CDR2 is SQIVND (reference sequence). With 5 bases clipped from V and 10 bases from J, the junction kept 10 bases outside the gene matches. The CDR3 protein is CASSSSGLAREQFF. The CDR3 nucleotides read TGTGCCAGTAGTTCCTCAGGACTAGCTAGGGAGCAGTTCTTC.